This TCR beta chain is drawn from a study of CD8 T cells in Susac syndrome. Trimming at V came to 7 bases and at J to 0 bases, leaving 9 bases not matched to a gene. There are 16 residues in the CDR3. CDR1 and CDR2 from the germline V gene are MGHDK and SYGVNS. Purification of the CD8+ and CD4+ T cells relied on negative isolation, and TEMRA cells underwent FACS enrichment. It was with random hexamers that about 0.45 to 1 ug RNA was reverse transcribed. TCRdb re-called the immunoSEQ multiplex PCR reads with MiXCR, one entry per CDR3 protein. The repertoire has approximately 87,000 distinct CDR3 sequences, approximately 96% of them found once; the top ten carry around 0.43%. In this sample, this clonotype turned up once.

The sequenced sample consisted of CD8+ T cells from PBMCs. The chain recombines TRBV25-1 with TRBJ2-1, with TRBD2 matching over 7 bases. The receptor's source is a human donor with Susac syndrome. For the CDR3, the DNA is TGTGCCAGCACTCCCCCGGGGGGTCACTCCTACAATGAGCAGTTCTTC. Translation gives CASTPPGGHSYNEQFF.